The entry below describes one TCR beta chain. The antigen remains unidentified. The primer mix had 60 Vbeta and 13 Jbeta primers. Here immunoSEQ multiplex PCR was the method, and the copy in TCRdb shows in-frame clones only, minus some. In the table there are 90,000 to 110,000 clones, roughly 67% of which are singletons. This CDR3 contains 16 residues. Per the germline V gene, CDR1 is SEHNR and CDR2 is FQNEAQ (reference sequence). The junction had 11 bases not matched to a gene; V was cut back by 7 bases and J by 4 bases. The entry originates in a study of cytomegalovirus exposure and HLA in healthy donors. Notes on the study in general: The investigators catalogued 150 to 200 TCR beta chains as cytomegalovirus-associated. In a later analysis, HLA-associated TCR beta chains were more clonally expanded than equally common others.

Donors had nominal health at sampling but likely had unrecorded immune exposures. The origin of this receptor is a man aged 35 to 55 in good health and CMV-seronegative. Sequences were obtained from PBMCs. This chain links TRBV7-9 with TRBJ2-1, with 9 bases lining up with TRBD2. CDR3 sequence: CASTSSGAGGYNEQFF. CDR3 DNA sequence: TGTGCCAGCACCTCCTCTGGGGCGGGGGGGTACAATGAGCAGTTCTTC.